The present T cell receptor (beta chain) was sequenced within a study of regulatory T cells in long-lasting Graves disease. The time point denotes: persistent/refractory GD, antithyroid drugs over 5 years with positive TRAb. Making the TCR library involved RNA that had been extracted from PBMCs. CDR3 length: 15 residues. Germline CDR1 is SGHRS and CDR2 is YFSETQ. Between the trimmed V and J ends, which lost 3 bases and 5 bases, there was a span of 12 bases. According to the study, TCR beta libraries were built with iRepertoire HTBI primers and CDR3-region Arm-PCR. From the multiplex PCR reads, TCRdb called clonotypes with MiXCR, one entry per CDR3 protein. The sample comprises approximately 470,000 distinct CDR3 sequences, 20% to 25% of which are singletons, and 7.8% rests with the top ten.

This TCR came from a female donor with Graves disease. The sample was peripheral blood mononuclear cells (PBMCs), taken when the disease was refractory, from a patient treated with antithyroid drugs. The chain carries TRBV5-1 and TRBJ1-6; D ambiguous. DNA of the CDR3: TGCGCCAGCAGCTCCCTGGGAGTGGATAATTCACCCCTCCACTTT. This encodes CASSSLGVDNSPLHF.